The 19 T cell receptor beta chains below all came from one sample that was sequenced in a study of T cells in Graves' hyperthyroidism and ophthalmopathy. Amplified TCR beta CDR3 regions came from RNA transcripts. In the first-round RT-PCR of the TCR CDR3, the HTBI primer set was used. One entry per CDR3 protein results from TCRdb running MiXCR on the multiplex PCR reads. The repertoire includes 450,000 to 700,000 distinct CDR3 sequences, 46% of them detected once, and roughly 19% sits in the top ten. The source material was peripheral blood or thyroid tissue (not recorded which). The receptors derive from an adult woman with Graves' disease, either hyperthyroidism or ophthalmopathy (not recorded which).

This clonotype has a count of ten or more. This chain uses TRBV15 with TRBJ2-7; 13 bases match TRBD2. Germline V gene sequence: CDR1 LNHNV, CDR2 YYDKDF (reference sequence). This CDR3 contains 17 residues. V shed 3 bases, J shed 0 bases, and the junction held 5 bases outside the gene matches. This chain's CDR3 is CATSRVGTSGISYEQYF. The CDR3 DNA reads as TGTGCCACCAGCAGGGTGGGGACTAGCGGGATCTCCTACGAGCAGTACTTC.

This clonotype was observed a handful of times. The gene calls are TRBV20-1 and TRBJ2-3; D is unclear. V was shortened by 1 base and J by 6 bases, with 5 bases between the two germline ends. CDR3 size: 11 residues. Germline V gene sequence: CDR1 DFQATT, CDR2 SNEGSKA (reference sequence). CDR3 loop: CSARVADTQYF. The CDR3 nucleotides read TGCAGTGCTAGAGTGGCTGATACGCAGTATTTT.

A word on this clonotype: A read error is possible here, since a much larger clone lies one base away. Here the CDR3 DNA reads TGTGCCAGCAGCGCCGTACTAGCGGGAGTGTACGAGCAGTACTTC. Its protein is CASSAVLAGVYEQYF. V and J are TRBV2 and TRBJ2-7, with TRBD2 identical over 11 bases. V lost 6 bases to trimming and J lost 4 bases; unmatched junction nucleotides: 8. This CDR3 contains 15 residues. Germline values: CDR1 SNHLY, CDR2 FYNNEI.

The V and J genes are TRBV7-8 and TRBJ1-5; 9 bases line up with TRBD1. V lost 5 bases, J lost 6 bases, and 8 bases stayed unmatched. The CDR3 sequence is 15 residues long. Germline-derived CDR1 and CDR2 are SGHVS and FQNEAQ. Written as DNA, the CDR3 is TGTGCCAGCAGCACCGGCCGGGACAGGGCTCAGCCCCAGCATTTT. Its protein is CASSTGRDRAQPQHF.

This rearrangement joins TRBV2 to TRBJ1-1; no clear D gene. This CDR3 spans 15 amino acids. Germline assignment: CDR1 SNHLY and CDR2 FYNNEI. Trimming took 6 bases from V and 2 from J, leaving 16 bases between them. Here the CDR3 reads CASRGTSGSNTEAFF. The CDR3 DNA is TGTGCCAGCAGGGGAACTAGCGGCTCCAACACTGAAGCTTTCTTT.

The gene calls are TRBV12-3 or TRBV12-4 and TRBJ1-2, with TRBD1 as a possible D gene (6 bases). Trimming took 6 bases from V and 4 from J, leaving 18 bases between them. The CDR3 spans 15 residues. The CDR3 loop reads CASSPLGGQGYGYTF. The CDR3 bases are TGTGCCAGCAGCCCTCTGGGGGGGCAGGGCTATGGCTACACCTTC.

This clonotype was counted many times. This chain links TRBV7-2 with TRBJ1-4; D gene unclear. The germline V and J ends were trimmed by 5 bases and 7 bases, with 11 bases remaining between them. The CDR3 runs 13 residues. Germline V gene lookup returns CDR1 SGHTA and CDR2 FQGNSA. CDR3 DNA: TGTGCCAGCAGCCCCGCGGCCGGTGAAAAACTGTTTTTT. Protein sequence: CASSPAAGEKLFF.

This clonotype was counted at least ten times. This chain joins TRBV7-2 and TRBJ1-1, with 9 bases that match TRBD1. The CDR3 contains 13 residues. V dropped 5 bases and J dropped 7; count of bases not matched to a gene: 5. Germline V CDR1 and CDR2: SGHTA, FQGNSA. CDR3 sequence: CASSKRQGVEAFF. The DNA of the CDR3 is TGTGCCAGCAGCAAACGACAGGGGGTTGAAGCTTTCTTT.

The table lists this clonotype with many counts. J is TRBJ1-1 and V is TRBV19; D possibly corresponds to TRBD1 (5 bases). This CDR3 spans 16 amino acids. CDR1 and CDR2 from the germline V gene are LNHDA and SQIVND (reference sequence). The V gene lost 4 bases and the J gene lost 3 bases, with 18 bases spanning the gap. The CDR3, as DNA: TGTGCCAGTAGTACCCTTTGGGGGACTAGGGACACTGAAGCTTTCTTT. It specifies CASSTLWGTRDTEAFF.

The chain recombines TRBV10-3 with TRBJ1-1; no clear D. CDR1 and CDR2 (germline): ENHRY, SYGVKD. This CDR3 comprises 15 residues. V lost 10 bases and J 3 bases, leaving 21 bases between the germline ends. In DNA, the CDR3 is TGTGCCAGCAGACGAAACTCGGGCATTTACACTGAAGCTTTCTTT. Encoded protein: CASRRNSGIYTEAFF.

Notes on this clonotype: The junction departs from germline at one end; a sequencing error may be responsible. CDR3 bases: TGCGCCAGCAGCTTGTCCCAGGGTTTCTCTGGAAACACCATCTATTTT. Translating it yields CASSLSQGFSGNTIYF. The chain couples TRBV5-1 to TRBJ1-3, with D tentatively TRBD1 (5 bases). Germline-derived CDR1 and CDR2 are SGHRS and YFSETQ. CDR3 size: 16 residues.

This clonotype was seen repeatedly, ten times or more. The V gene is TRBV19, the J gene TRBJ1-1; 10 bases align to TRBD1. The CDR3 has 15 amino acids. V was clipped by 3 bases and J by 5 bases; unmatched bases: 6. The germline gives CDR1 LNHDA, CDR2 SQIVND (reference sequence). The CDR3 DNA is TGTGCCAGTAGTATGGGATGGGACAGGGGAACTGAAGCTTTCTTT. Translating gives CASSMGWDRGTEAFF.

V gene TRBV10-3 combines with J gene TRBJ2-3, with 10 bases aligning to TRBD2. The germline V gene encodes CDR1 ENHRY and CDR2 SYGVKD. The CDR3 extends over 20 amino acids. V was clipped by 6 bases and J by 5 bases; unmatched bases: 23. The DNA for the CDR3 is TGTGCCATCAGCCCGAGCGGGAGGGCACGGGACGGGGAGGCTGAAGATACGCAGTATTTT. As protein: CAISPSGRARDGEAEDTQYF.

This clonotype was recorded only once. The chain uses TRBV14 and TRBJ1-1, with TRBD1 matching over 9 bases. The V segment lost 3 bases and the J segment 5 bases; nucleotides outside the gene matches: 13. Germline V gives CDR1 SGHDN, CDR2 FVKESK. The CDR3 totals 17 residues. Here the CDR3 DNA reads TGTGCCAGCAGCCACTGGGGGACAGGGTTGGTGGGGACTGAAGCTTTCTTT. Translated: CASSHWGTGLVGTEAFF.

This clonotype was counted many times. The V and J genes are TRBV2 and TRBJ1-5; TRBD1 might be the D (6 bases). This CDR3 region has 17 residues. The germline V and J ends were trimmed by 5 bases and 0 bases, with 17 bases remaining between them. CDR1 SNHLY and CDR2 FYNNEI come from the germline V gene. The CDR3 bases are TGTGCCAGCAGTATCGAGGACAGCCCCTTTAGCAATCAGCCCCAGCATTTT. Translating it yields CASSIEDSPFSNQPQHF.

This rearrangement joins TRBV2 to TRBJ1-4; D possibly corresponds to TRBD1 (6 bases). Trimming took 3 bases from V and 3 from J, leaving 17 bases between them. The germline V gene encodes CDR1 SNHLY and CDR2 FYNNEI. This CDR3 is built from 17 residues. The CDR3 region has the DNA TGTGCCAGCAGTGAGAGGGGGATAGGGATGCCTAATGAAAAACTGTTTTTT. Its protein product is CASSERGIGMPNEKLFF.

This clonotype was picked up one time. The V and J genes are TRBV2 and TRBJ2-7, with TRBD2 identical over 7 bases. Germline V gene sequence: CDR1 SNHLY, CDR2 FYNNEI. The CDR3 is made up of 13 amino acids. CDR3 DNA sequence: TGTGCTAGTAACGGGAGGAGCTCCTACGAGCAGTACTTC. Encoded protein: CASNGRSSYEQYF.

The chain has TRBV7-2 and TRBJ2-5; TRBD2 is a possible D gene (6 bases). The CDR3 consists of 15 residues. Germline V lookup: CDR1 SGHTA, CDR2 FQGNSA. V gave up 5 bases and J gave up 1 base, with 14 bases separating them. The CDR3 DNA reads as TGTGCCAGCAGCACCAACCGGGACTTCCAAGAGACCCAGTACTTC. It translates to CASSTNRDFQETQYF.

CDR3 coding DNA: TGTGCCAGCAGAGGGGAACGGACTAGCGGGGCTTTCTACGAGCAGTACTTC. It specifies CASRGERTSGAFYEQYF. The rearrangement joins TRBV25-1 to TRBJ2-7, with 12 bases that match TRBD2. The germline gives CDR1 MGHDK, CDR2 SYGVNS. The CDR3 runs to 17 residues. V was clipped by 6 bases and J by 3 bases; unmatched bases: 12.